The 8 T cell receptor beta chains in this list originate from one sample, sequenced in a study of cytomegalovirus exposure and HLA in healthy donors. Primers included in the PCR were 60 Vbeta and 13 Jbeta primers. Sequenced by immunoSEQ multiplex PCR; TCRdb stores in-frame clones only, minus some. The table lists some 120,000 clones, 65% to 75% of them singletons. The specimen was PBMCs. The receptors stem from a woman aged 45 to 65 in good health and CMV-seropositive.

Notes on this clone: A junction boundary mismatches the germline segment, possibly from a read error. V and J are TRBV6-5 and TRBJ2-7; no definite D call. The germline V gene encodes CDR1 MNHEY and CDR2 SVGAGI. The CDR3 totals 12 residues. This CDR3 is CASSYTPYVQYF. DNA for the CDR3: TGTGCCAGCAGTTACACTCCGTACGTGCAGTACTTC.

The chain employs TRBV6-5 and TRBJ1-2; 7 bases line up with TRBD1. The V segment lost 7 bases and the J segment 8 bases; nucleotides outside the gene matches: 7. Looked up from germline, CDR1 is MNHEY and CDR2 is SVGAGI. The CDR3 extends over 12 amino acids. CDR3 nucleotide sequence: TGTGCCAGCAAGCAGGGGGATAGCGGCTACACCTTC. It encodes CASKQGDSGYTF.

The CDR3 sequence is CASTGTSGGNEQFF. The CDR3 DNA reads TGTGCCAGCACCGGGACTAGCGGGGGGAATGAGCAGTTCTTC. This chain uses TRBV6-5 with TRBJ2-1; 15 bases match TRBD2. Germline V lookup: CDR1 MNHEY, CDR2 SVGAGI. Trimming cost V 7 bases and J 7 bases; bases outside gene matches: 2. The CDR3 spans 14 residues.

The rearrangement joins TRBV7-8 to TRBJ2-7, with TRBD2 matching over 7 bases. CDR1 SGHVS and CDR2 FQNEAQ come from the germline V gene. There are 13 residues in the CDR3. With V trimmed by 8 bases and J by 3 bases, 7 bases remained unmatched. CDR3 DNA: TGTGCCAGCGCCCCTAGCGGAAACTACGAGCAGTACTTC. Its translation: CASAPSGNYEQYF.

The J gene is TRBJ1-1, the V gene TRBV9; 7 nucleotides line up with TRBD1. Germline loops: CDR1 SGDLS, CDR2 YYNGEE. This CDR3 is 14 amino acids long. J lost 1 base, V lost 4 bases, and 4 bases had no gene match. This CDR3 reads CASSTRTGNTEAFF. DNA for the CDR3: TGTGCCAGCAGCACCCGGACAGGGAACACTGAAGCTTTCTTT.

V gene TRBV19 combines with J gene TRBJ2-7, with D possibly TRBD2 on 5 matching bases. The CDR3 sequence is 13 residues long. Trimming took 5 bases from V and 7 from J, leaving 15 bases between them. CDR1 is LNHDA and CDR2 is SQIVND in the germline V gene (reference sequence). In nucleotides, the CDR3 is TGTGCCAGTAGTCATGGCGGACCGGGGGAGCAGTACTTC. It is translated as CASSHGGPGEQYF.

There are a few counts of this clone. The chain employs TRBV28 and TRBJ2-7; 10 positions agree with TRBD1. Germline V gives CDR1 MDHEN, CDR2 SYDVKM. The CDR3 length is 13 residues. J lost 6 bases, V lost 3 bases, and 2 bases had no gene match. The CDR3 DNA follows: TGTGCCAGCAGTTTGGACAGGGGGTTCGAGCAGTACTTC. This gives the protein CASSLDRGFEQYF. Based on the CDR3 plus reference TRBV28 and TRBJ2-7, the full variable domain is DVKVTQSSRYLVKRTGEKVFLECVQDMDHENMFWYRQDPGLGLRLIYFSYDVKMKEKGDIPEGYSVSREKKERFSLILESASTNQTSMYLCASSLDRGFEQYFGPGTRLTVT.

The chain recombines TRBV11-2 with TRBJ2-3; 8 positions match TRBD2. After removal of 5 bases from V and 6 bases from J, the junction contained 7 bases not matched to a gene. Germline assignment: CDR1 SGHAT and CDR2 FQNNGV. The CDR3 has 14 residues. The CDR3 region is CASSQGLARDTQYF. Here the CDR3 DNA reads TGTGCCAGCAGCCAAGGACTAGCCCGGGATACGCAGTATTTT.